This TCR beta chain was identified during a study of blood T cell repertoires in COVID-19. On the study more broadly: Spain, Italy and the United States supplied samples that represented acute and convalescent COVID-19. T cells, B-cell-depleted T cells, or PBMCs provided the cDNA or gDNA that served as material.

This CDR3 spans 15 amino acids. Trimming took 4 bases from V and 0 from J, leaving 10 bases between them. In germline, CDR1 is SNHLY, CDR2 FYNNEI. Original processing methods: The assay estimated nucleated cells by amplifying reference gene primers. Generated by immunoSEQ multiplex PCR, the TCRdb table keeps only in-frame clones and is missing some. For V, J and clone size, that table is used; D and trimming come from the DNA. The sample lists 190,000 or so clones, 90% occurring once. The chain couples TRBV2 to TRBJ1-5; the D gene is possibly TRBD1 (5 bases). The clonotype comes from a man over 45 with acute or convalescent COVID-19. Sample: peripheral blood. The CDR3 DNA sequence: TGTGCCAGCAGTGGGGGGGGAAATAGCAATCAGCCCCAGCATTTT. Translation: CASSGGGNSNQPQHF.